This paragraph reports one T cell receptor (beta chain). This sample is part of a study of T cells in Graves' hyperthyroidism and ophthalmopathy. An absence of ophthalmopathy progression within 18 months meant stable Graves' hyperthyroidism. The CDR3 is 15 residues long. Trimming took off 0 bases at V and 4 bases at J, with 12 bases between the two ends. Per the germline V gene, CDR1 is ENHRY and CDR2 is SYGVKD. The CDR3 regions of TCR beta were amplified from RNA transcripts. First-round RT-PCR targeting the TCR CDR3 was performed with the HTBI primer set. Via MiXCR, TCRdb re-called the multiplex PCR reads, giving one row per CDR3 protein. Here the sample spans hundreds of thousands of distinct CDR3 sequences, approximately 44% being singletons.

The clonotype comes from a woman aged 18-29 years with Graves' hyperthyroidism. The sequencing input was peripheral blood or thyroid tissue (not recorded which). The V gene is TRBV10-3, the J gene TRBJ1-1, with D perhaps TRBD1 (6 bases). The DNA of the CDR3 is TGTGCCATCAGTGAGTCGGACAGAAGGGGCACTGAAGCTTTCTTT. Its protein product is CAISESDRRGTEAFF.